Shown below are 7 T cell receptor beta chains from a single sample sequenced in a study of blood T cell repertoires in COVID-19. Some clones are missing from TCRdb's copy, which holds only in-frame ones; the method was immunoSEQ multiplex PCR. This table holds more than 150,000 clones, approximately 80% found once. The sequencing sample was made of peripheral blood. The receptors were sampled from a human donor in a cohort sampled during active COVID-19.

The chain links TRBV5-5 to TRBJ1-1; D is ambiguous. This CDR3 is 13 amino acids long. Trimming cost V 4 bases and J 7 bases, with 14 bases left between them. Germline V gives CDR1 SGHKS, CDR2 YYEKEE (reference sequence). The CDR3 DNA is TGTGCCAGCAGCCTCCCTACGGGAAATGAAGCTTTCTTT. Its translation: CASSLPTGNEAFF.

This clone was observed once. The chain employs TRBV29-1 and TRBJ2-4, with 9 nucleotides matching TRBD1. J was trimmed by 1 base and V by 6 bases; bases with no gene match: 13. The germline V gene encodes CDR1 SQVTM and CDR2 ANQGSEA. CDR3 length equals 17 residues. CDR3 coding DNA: TGCAGCGTAGCCGGGACAGGGCTGGGATGGGCCAAAAACATTCAGTACTTC. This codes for CSVAGTGLGWAKNIQYF.

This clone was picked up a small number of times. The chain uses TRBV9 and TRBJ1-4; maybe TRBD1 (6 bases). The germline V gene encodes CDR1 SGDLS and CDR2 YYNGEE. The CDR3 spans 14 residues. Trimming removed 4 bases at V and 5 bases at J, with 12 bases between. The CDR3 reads CASSTGTENEKLFF. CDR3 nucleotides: TGTGCCAGCAGCACAGGGACGGAGAATGAAAAACTGTTTTTT.

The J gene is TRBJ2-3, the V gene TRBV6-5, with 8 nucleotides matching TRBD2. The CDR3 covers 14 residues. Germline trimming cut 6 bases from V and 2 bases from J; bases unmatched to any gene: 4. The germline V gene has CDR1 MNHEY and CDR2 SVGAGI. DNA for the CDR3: TGTGCCAGCAGCCGGGGGGGGAACACAGATACGCAGTATTTT. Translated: CASSRGGNTDTQYF.

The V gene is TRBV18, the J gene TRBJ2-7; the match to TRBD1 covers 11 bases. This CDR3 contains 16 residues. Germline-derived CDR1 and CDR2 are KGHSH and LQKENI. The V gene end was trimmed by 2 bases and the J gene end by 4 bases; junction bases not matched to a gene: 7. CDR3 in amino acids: CASSPSRDRGNYEQYF. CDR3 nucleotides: TGTGCCAGCTCACCATCCCGGGACAGGGGGAATTACGAGCAGTACTTC.

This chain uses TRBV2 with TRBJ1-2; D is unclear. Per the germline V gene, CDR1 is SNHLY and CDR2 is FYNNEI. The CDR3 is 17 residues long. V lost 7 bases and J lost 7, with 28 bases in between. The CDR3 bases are TGTGCCAGCATCGGTAACGGGGAAGAGAGGATCTCCCTTGGCTACACCTTC. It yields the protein CASIGNGEERISLGYTF.

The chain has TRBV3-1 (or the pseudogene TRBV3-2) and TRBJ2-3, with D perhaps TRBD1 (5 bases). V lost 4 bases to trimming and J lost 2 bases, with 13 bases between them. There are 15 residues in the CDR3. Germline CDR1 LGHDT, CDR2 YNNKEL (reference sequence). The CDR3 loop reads CASSLLVDITDTQYF. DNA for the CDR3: TGTGCCAGCAGCCTTCTGGTGGACATCACAGATACGCAGTATTTT.